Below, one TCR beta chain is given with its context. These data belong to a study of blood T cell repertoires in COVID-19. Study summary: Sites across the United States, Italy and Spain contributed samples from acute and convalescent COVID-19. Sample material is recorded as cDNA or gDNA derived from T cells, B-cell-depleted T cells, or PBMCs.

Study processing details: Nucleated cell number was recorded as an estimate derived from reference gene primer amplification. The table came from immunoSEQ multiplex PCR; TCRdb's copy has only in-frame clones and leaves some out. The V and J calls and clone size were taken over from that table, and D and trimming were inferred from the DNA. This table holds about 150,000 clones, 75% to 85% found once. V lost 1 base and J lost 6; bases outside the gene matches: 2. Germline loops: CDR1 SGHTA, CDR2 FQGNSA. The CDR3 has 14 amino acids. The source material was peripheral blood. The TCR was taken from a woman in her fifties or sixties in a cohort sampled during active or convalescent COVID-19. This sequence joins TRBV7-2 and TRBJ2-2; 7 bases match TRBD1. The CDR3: CASSLEGAAGELFF. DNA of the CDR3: TGTGCCAGCAGCTTAGAGGGGGCGGCCGGGGAGCTGTTTTTT.